This T cell receptor beta chain was identified during a study of blood T cell repertoires in COVID-19. Authors' data handling: Counts of nucleated cells, estimated from reference gene primer amplification, were obtained. Only in-frame clones appear in the TCRdb table, and some are missing; sequencing was by immunoSEQ multiplex PCR. That table is the source of V, J and clone size, and D and trimming were worked out from the DNA. The sample yields 150,000 to 200,000 clones, about 86% seen once. The CDR3 sequence is 16 residues long. V trimming: 0 bases; J trimming: 4 bases; junction bases outside the gene matches: 4. Germline lookup yields CDR1 SGDLS and CDR2 YYNGEE.

The chain couples TRBV9 to TRBJ2-2; 9 bases agree with TRBD2. The sequence was collected from a woman at least 80 years old with acute or convalescent COVID-19. Sequencing was performed on peripheral blood. The CDR3: CASSVAPAGGTGELFF. The CDR3 nucleotides are TGTGCCAGCAGCGTAGCCCCAGCGGGGGGCACCGGGGAGCTGTTTTTT.